The rows below give T cell receptor beta chains drawn from one sample of a study of cytotoxic CD8 clonotypes in ibrutinib-treated CLL. Clones were sequenced by immunoSEQ multiplex PCR, and TCRdb holds only the in-frame ones, with some missing. The sample holds some 47,000 clones, 45% to 60% seen once. This sample comprised PBMCs, obtained after 24 months of ibrutinib treatment. Receptors originate from a human donor with chronic lymphocytic leukemia. Each CDR3 is given with its conserved first and last residue. D genes are given only for firm matches. Only part of the rows carry a size: once, few, many, or a class if the clone is expanded.

once	TRBV7-8	-	TRBJ2-7	CASSLVSSEQYF	TGTGCCAGCAGCTTAGTGTCATCCGAGCAGTACTTC
-	TRBV7-8	TRBD2	TRBJ2-1	CASSLAGGTSGHNEQFF	TGTGCCAGCAGCTTAGCGGGAGGGACTAGCGGACACAATGAGCAGTTCTTC
-	TRBV11-2	-	TRBJ1-4	CASSLRQGTNEKLFF	TGTGCCAGCAGCTTAAGGCAGGGGACTAATGAAAAACTGTTTTTT
once	TRBV11-1	-	TRBJ1-1	CASSSTHRGRNTEAFF	TGTGCCAGCAGCTCCACACACCGGGGACGGAACACTGAAGCTTTCTTT
few	TRBV2	TRBD2	TRBJ2-7	CATRTSGGSYEQYF	TGTGCCACTCGGACTAGCGGGGGGTCCTACGAGCAGTACTTC
-	TRBV27	TRBD1	TRBJ1-4	CASSGTDATNEKLFF	TGTGCCAGCAGTGGGACAGATGCAACTAATGAAAAACTGTTTTTT
-	TRBV7-8	-	TRBJ1-5	CASSFLGKPQHF	TGTGCCAGCAGCTTCCTGGGAAAGCCCCAGCATTTT
-	TRBV18	TRBD1	TRBJ2-3	CASSPTGRTDTQYF	TGTGCCAGCTCACCGACAGGGCGCACAGATACGCAGTATTTT
-	TRBV5-1	-	TRBJ2-7	CASSPAFGWDEQYF	TGCGCCAGCAGCCCGGCTTTTGGCTGGGACGAGCAGTACTTC
-	TRBV10-3	-	TRBJ1-1	CAISPTGRAEAFF	TGTGCCATCAGCCCCACCGGGAGGGCTGAAGCTTTCTTT
-	TRBV2	-	TRBJ1-6	CASTPAMASPLHF	TGTGCCAGCACACCAGCTATGGCTTCACCCCTCCACTTT
-	TRBV5-1	-	TRBJ2-4	CASSLRPQQLAKNIQYF	TGCGCCAGCAGCTTAAGGCCACAGCAACTAGCCAAAAACATTCAGTACTTC
-	TRBV5-1	-	TRBJ1-4	CASSLGRALGEKLFF	TGCGCCAGCAGCTTGGGACGGGCCCTTGGGGAAAAACTGTTTTTT
once	TRBV9	-	TRBJ2-5	CASSVRSGWGANQETQYF	TGTGCCAGCAGCGTCCGATCGGGCTGGGGGGCAAACCAAGAGACCCAGTACTTC
-	TRBV5-6	TRBD2	TRBJ2-3	CASSLGLAGADTQYF	TGTGCCAGCAGCTTGGGACTAGCGGGGGCAGATACGCAGTATTTT
few	TRBV27	-	TRBJ2-6	CASSPGSSANVLTF	TGTGCCAGCAGTCCAGGGTCGTCGGCCAACGTCCTGACTTTC
many	TRBV4-2	-	TRBJ2-2	CASSLVGDTGELFF	TGTGCCAGCAGCCTGGTCGGGGACACCGGGGAGCTGTTTTTT
-	TRBV15	TRBD1	TRBJ2-7	CATSRAGTGVVEQYF	TGTGCCACCAGCAGAGCCGGGACAGGGGTTGTCGAGCAGTACTTC
-	TRBV6-6	-	TRBJ2-7	CASSYSAELEQYF	TGTGCCAGCAGTTACTCGGCCGAGCTCGAGCAGTACTTC
-	TRBV19	-	TRBJ1-2	CASSITLTNYGYTF	TGTGCCAGTAGTATAACACTAACTAACTATGGCTACACCTTC
many	TRBV5-1	TRBD1	TRBJ2-2	CASSLRPGQGIGELFF	TGCGCCAGCAGCTTGCGGCCGGGACAGGGAATCGGGGAGCTGTTTTTT
-	TRBV9	TRBD1	TRBJ1-4	CASSVGRTGGEKLFF	TGTGCCAGCAGCGTAGGAAGGACAGGAGGAGAAAAACTGTTTTTT
-	TRBV5-1	-	TRBJ2-2	CASSLMTGELFF	TGTGCCAGCAGCTTGATGACCGGGGAGCTGTTTTTT
-	TRBV4-2	-	TRBJ1-5	CASSQEPRDPRQPQHF	TGTGCCAGCAGCCAAGAACCCCGGGACCCCCGACAGCCCCAGCATTTT
once	TRBV4-1	-	TRBJ2-3	CASSQGGRGIDTQYF	TGCGCCAGCAGCCAAGGTGGCAGGGGAATAGATACGCAGTATTTT
-	TRBV5-1	TRBD1	TRBJ2-2	CASHIRDRGSNTGELFF	TGCGCCAGTCATATCCGGGACAGGGGGTCTAACACCGGGGAGCTGTTTTTT
-	TRBV6-1	-	TRBJ2-5	CASSENEGAGGTQYF	TGTGCCAGCAGTGAGAATGAGGGGGCGGGGGGGACCCAGTACTTC
few	TRBV2	-	TRBJ2-3	CAGAYGTDTQYF	TGTGCCGGGGCCTATGGTACAGATACGCAGTATTTT
-	TRBV2	TRBD2	TRBJ2-3	CASTETSGVTDTQYF	TGTGCCAGCACCGAGACTAGCGGGGTCACAGATACGCAGTATTTT
-	TRBV19	-	TRBJ1-1	CASRRLENTEAFF	TGTGCCAGTAGAAGACTCGAAAACACTGAAGCTTTCTTT
once	TRBV4-1	-	TRBJ1-3	CASSQDKRSTIYF	TGCGCCAGCAGCCAAGATAAGCGGAGCACCATATATTTT
-	TRBV5-4	-	TRBJ1-6	CASTSVNEGYNSPLHF	TGTGCCAGCACCTCGGTTAACGAGGGCTATAATTCACCCCTCCACTTT
-	TRBV7-3	-	TRBJ1-1	CASSTDTNTEAFF	TGTGCCAGCAGCACAGACACAAACACTGAAGCTTTCTTT
many	TRBV2	-	TRBJ1-5	CASSEGGQSNQPQHF	TGTGCCAGCAGTGAAGGGGGGCAAAGCAATCAGCCCCAGCATTTT
-	TRBV6-5	-	TRBJ2-3	CASRRAHNLDTQYF	TGTGCCAGCAGGCGAGCTCATAACTTGGATACGCAGTATTTT
-	TRBV7-8	TRBD2	TRBJ2-3	CASSPRTSGGEDTQYF	TGTGCCAGCAGCCCCCGGACTAGCGGGGGGGAAGATACGCAGTATTTT
few	TRBV11-2	-	TRBJ1-6	CASSLAVAVLSYNSPLHF	TGTGCCAGCAGCTTAGCGGTCGCCGTCCTCTCCTATAATTCACCCCTCCACTTT
-	TRBV10-2	-	TRBJ1-5	CASSESVRVHQHF	TGCGCCAGCAGTGAGTCGGTGCGGGTTCACCAGCATTTT
-	TRBV6-1	TRBD1	TRBJ1-2	CASSELRPGSGQGRPNYGYTF	TGTGCCAGCAGTGAATTGCGTCCAGGGAGTGGACAGGGTCGGCCTAACTATGGCTACACCTTC
-	TRBV12-5	-	TRBJ2-1	CASGRGGDLDEQFF	TGTGCTAGTGGCCGCGGTGGGGACCTCGATGAGCAGTTCTTC